Following are 14 T cell receptor beta chains from one sample sequenced in a study of blood T cell repertoires in COVID-19. Sequenced by immunoSEQ multiplex PCR; TCRdb stores in-frame clones only, minus some. Of over 150,000 clones listed, roughly 82% are singletons. The sequencing sample was made of peripheral blood. Receptors originate from a human donor in a cohort sampled during active COVID-19.

The V gene is TRBV28, the J gene TRBJ1-3; D is possibly TRBD1 (6 bases). The CDR3 loop spans 15 amino acids. CDR1 MDHEN and CDR2 SYDVKM come from the germline V gene. The germline V and J ends were trimmed by 7 bases and 2 bases, with 15 bases remaining between them. CDR3 nucleotide sequence: TGTGCCAGCACGAGAGGGGGAAGGGCTGGAAACACCATATATTTT. As protein: CASTRGGRAGNTIYF.

The J gene is TRBJ2-2, the V gene TRBV28; D is perhaps TRBD1 (6 bases). CDR1 and CDR2 (germline): MDHEN, SYDVKM. Trimming removed 2 bases at V and 13 bases at J, with 14 bases between. CDR3 length: 13 amino acids. The CDR3 DNA is TGTGCCAGCAGTTTAGGGTTAGGGGGTCGGCTGTTTTTT. This sequence encodes CASSLGLGGRLFF. Looking up the rest from reference TRBV28 and TRBJ2-2 gives the full variable domain: DVKVTQSSRYLVKRTGEKVFLECVQDMDHENMFWYRQDPGLGLRLIYFSYDVKMKEKGDIPEGYSVSREKKERFSLILESASTNQTSMYLCASSLGLGGRLFFGEGSRLTVL.

This clone was counted between two and nine times. This chain joins TRBV11-2 and TRBJ2-7; TRBD2 matches at 7 bases. CDR3 length: 16 amino acids. The trim removed 1 base at V and 0 bases at J, leaving 6 bases unmatched. Germline lookup yields CDR1 SGHAT and CDR2 FQNNGV. The CDR3 DNA reads as TGTGCCAGCAGCTTAGTTGGTAGCGGGCACTCCTACGAGCAGTACTTC. Amino acids: CASSLVGSGHSYEQYF.

This chain joins TRBV29-1 and TRBJ2-1, with 9 nucleotides matching TRBD2. The V gene's germline CDR1 is SQVTM and CDR2 ANQGSEA. The CDR3 spans 14 residues. V gave up 5 bases and J gave up 4 bases; unmatched junction bases: 6. CDR3 amino acids: CSVMRLAAYNEQFF. The CDR3 bases are TGCAGCGTTATGAGACTAGCGGCTTACAATGAGCAGTTCTTC.

The chain joins TRBV7-9 to TRBJ2-3; TRBD1 agrees at 10 bases. CDR1 is SEHNR and CDR2 is FQNEAQ in the germline V gene (reference sequence). V lost 5 bases, J lost 4 bases, and 9 bases stayed unmatched. This CDR3 contains 16 residues. The chain's CDR3 is CASSTRQGANPDTQYF. The CDR3 DNA is TGTGCCAGCAGCACCCGACAGGGGGCAAACCCAGATACGCAGTATTTT.

The V gene is TRBV28, the J gene TRBJ1-3, with D hard to call. Germline V lookup: CDR1 MDHEN, CDR2 SYDVKM. V lost 7 bases to trimming and J lost 1 base, with 20 bases between them. The length of the CDR3 is 17 residues. The CDR3 sequence is CASTLADSTLSGNTIYF. The CDR3 nucleotides read TGTGCCAGCACCCTCGCGGACTCAACACTTTCTGGAAACACCATATATTTT.

The J gene is TRBJ2-7, the V gene TRBV7-9, with TRBD2 matching 11 bases. The V gene's germline CDR1 is SEHNR and CDR2 FQNEAQ (reference sequence). Trimming at V came to 2 bases and at J to 7 bases, leaving 7 bases not matched to a gene. This CDR3 is 15 amino acids long. The CDR3 protein is CASSLTLAGASEQYF. As DNA, the CDR3 is TGTGCCAGCAGCTTAACACTAGCGGGAGCGTCAGAGCAGTACTTC.

The V and J genes are TRBV28 and TRBJ1-4; D is undetermined. This CDR3 comprises 14 residues. Trimming removed 8 bases from V and 4 bases from J, with 14 bases in between. Germline V gives CDR1 MDHEN, CDR2 SYDVKM. As DNA, the CDR3 is TGTGCCAGCCACTGGCGGGATAGTAATGAAAAACTGTTTTTT. Amino acids: CASHWRDSNEKLFF.

This chain links TRBV5-1 with TRBJ1-2, with a possible D match to TRBD1 (6 bases). The V gene lost 4 bases and the J gene lost 1 base, with 20 bases spanning the gap. The CDR3 consists of 17 residues. Germline V lookup: CDR1 SGHRS, CDR2 YFSETQ. CDR3 coding DNA: TGCGCCAGCAGCCCACTACAGGGTGTCGAGGATAACTATGGCTACACCTTC. Its translation is CASSPLQGVEDNYGYTF.

This chain joins TRBV5-6 and TRBJ1-4; D not resolved. The CDR3 is 15 amino acids. Germline values: CDR1 SGHDT, CDR2 YYEEEE. V lost 1 base and J 2 bases, leaving 9 bases between the germline ends. The chain's CDR3 is CASSLRSMTNEKLFF. CDR3 bases: TGTGCCAGCAGCTTGAGGAGTATGACTAATGAAAAACTGTTTTTT.

The chain couples TRBV28 to TRBJ1-1; D possibly corresponds to TRBD1 (6 bases). This CDR3 has 12 amino acids. CDR1 and CDR2 from the germline V gene are MDHEN and SYDVKM. The germline V and J ends were trimmed by 5 bases and 8 bases, with 12 bases remaining between them. CDR3 DNA sequence: TGTGCCAGCAGTATCAGGGGTTCCGAAGCTTTCTTT. It specifies CASSIRGSEAFF.

The CDR3 coding sequence is TGCGCCAGCAGCCAAGCCCTACGGAAGGGACAGAACACTGAAGCTTTCTTT. It codes for CASSQALRKGQNTEAFF. The J gene is TRBJ1-1, the V gene TRBV4-1, with a tentative D call TRBD1 (6 bases). V was shortened by 1 base and J by 1 base, with 16 bases between the two germline ends. Per the germline V gene, CDR1 is MGHRA and CDR2 is YSYEKL. The length of the CDR3 is 17 residues.

The genes are TRBV30 and TRBJ1-5; D is ambiguous. With 1 base removed from V and 4 bases from J, the gap between germline ends came to 17 bases. The CDR3 is 16 residues long. Germline CDR1 GTSNPN, CDR2 SVGIG (reference sequence). The CDR3, as DNA: TGTGCCTGGAGTGCTGCGGGTGTTGGTTCAAATCAGCCCCAGCATTTT. Protein product: CAWSAAGVGSNQPQHF.

Ten or more counts support this clone. The chain has TRBV5-4 and TRBJ2-2; D might be TRBD2 (6 bases). The CDR3 runs to 14 residues. The germline V gene encodes CDR1 SGHNT and CDR2 YYREEE (reference sequence). The germline V and J ends were trimmed by 5 bases and 3 bases, with 11 bases remaining between them. In DNA, the CDR3 is TGTGCCAGCAGAGTCGGAGGGGACACCGGGGAGCTGTTTTTT. Translation gives CASRVGGDTGELFF.